This is a list of T cell receptor beta chains from one sample in a study of blood T cell repertoires in COVID-19. Using immunoSEQ multiplex PCR, the repertoire was profiled, and TCRdb retains in-frame clones only, with some absent. The sample gives fewer than 500,000 clones, approximately 80% of which show up once; under 1.2% is in the top ten. Sequencing was carried out using peripheral blood. Receptor source: a human donor with acute or convalescent COVID-19. The donor label of this sample is uncertain. The CDR3 runs from the conserved cysteine through the conserved F or W. Fields, in order: J gene, V gene, D gene, CDR3 length, clone size, CDR3 DNA, CDR3 protein. D genes are given only for firm matches. Expanded clones are given a class, and other clones once, few, many or no size at all.

j_call: TRBJ1-2; v_call: TRBV6-6; d_call: TRBD1; cdr3_length: 15; clone_size: NA; cdr3_nt: TGTGCCAGCAGTTACAGTAGGGACAGGGTTTATGGCTACACCTTC; cdr3_aa: CASSYSRDRVYGYTF
j_call: TRBJ2-7; v_call: TRBV28; d_call: TRBD1; cdr3_length: 14; clone_size: NA; cdr3_nt: TGTGCCAGCAGTACAGGGGGGATTAATAGCGAGCAGTACTTC; cdr3_aa: CASSTGGINSEQYF
j_call: TRBJ1-5; v_call: TRBV6-4; d_call: TRBD1; cdr3_length: 16; clone_size: few; cdr3_nt: TGTGCCAGCAGTCCAGAAGCCGGGACAGGGTACCAGCCCCAGCATTTT; cdr3_aa: CASSPEAGTGYQPQHF
j_call: TRBJ1-1; v_call: TRBV2; d_call: NA; cdr3_length: 17; clone_size: NA; cdr3_nt: TGTGCCAGCAGTGAAGCGCGTATAGGTAGAGGGAAGACTGAAGCTTTCTTT; cdr3_aa: CASSEARIGRGKTEAFF
j_call: TRBJ2-7; v_call: TRBV7-2; d_call: TRBD2; cdr3_length: 14; clone_size: NA; cdr3_nt: TGTGCCAGCAGCTCATTACTAGCGACCTACGAGCAGTACTTC; cdr3_aa: CASSSLLATYEQYF
j_call: TRBJ2-7; v_call: TRBV19; d_call: NA; cdr3_length: 14; clone_size: few; cdr3_nt: TGTGCCAGCAGTATTAACGGGTTTATCTACGAGCAGTACTTC; cdr3_aa: CASSINGFIYEQYF
j_call: TRBJ1-4; v_call: TRBV18; d_call: NA; cdr3_length: 18; clone_size: NA; cdr3_nt: TGTGCCAGCTCACCAAACCCGGCCAACAGGGTGGGGAATGAAAAACTGTTTTTT; cdr3_aa: CASSPNPANRVGNEKLFF
j_call: TRBJ2-2; v_call: TRBV18; d_call: TRBD1; cdr3_length: 16; clone_size: NA; cdr3_nt: TGTGCCAGCTCACCGACAGGGATTTGGAACACCGGGGAGCTGTTTTTT; cdr3_aa: CASSPTGIWNTGELFF
j_call: TRBJ1-5; v_call: TRBV19; d_call: NA; cdr3_length: 16; clone_size: few; cdr3_nt: TGTGCCAGTAGTATCCAGGCAAGTAGGAGCAATCAGCCCCAGCATTTT; cdr3_aa: CASSIQASRSNQPQHF
j_call: TRBJ2-1; v_call: TRBV7-2; d_call: TRBD2; cdr3_length: 13; clone_size: NA; cdr3_nt: TGTGCCAGCAGCTTAGTGGTAGCGGGAGAGCGGTTCTTC; cdr3_aa: CASSLVVAGERFF
j_call: TRBJ2-4; v_call: TRBV7-2; d_call: NA; cdr3_length: 16; clone_size: NA; cdr3_nt: TGTGCCAGCAGCTTACACAGGTCGAGAGCCAAAAACATTCAGTACTTC; cdr3_aa: CASSLHRSRAKNIQYF
j_call: TRBJ1-3; v_call: TRBV2; d_call: TRBD1; cdr3_length: 15; clone_size: few; cdr3_nt: TGTGCCAGCAGATTACGACAGGGGGCGGGAAACACCATATATTTT; cdr3_aa: CASRLRQGAGNTIYF
j_call: TRBJ2-2; v_call: TRBV2; d_call: TRBD2; cdr3_length: 15; clone_size: NA; cdr3_nt: TGTGCCAGCACGAGTAGCGGGATGAACACCGGGGAGCTGTTTTTT; cdr3_aa: CASTSSGMNTGELFF
j_call: TRBJ2-3; v_call: TRBV28; d_call: TRBD2; cdr3_length: 14; clone_size: NA; cdr3_nt: TGTGCCAGCACCCTAGCGGGGGTTAGGGATACGCAGTATTTT; cdr3_aa: CASTLAGVRDTQYF
j_call: TRBJ1-2; v_call: TRBV9; d_call: NA; cdr3_length: 13; clone_size: few; cdr3_nt: TGTGCCAGCAGCGCCACGAACAGTCCAGGCTACACCTTC; cdr3_aa: CASSATNSPGYTF
j_call: TRBJ2-7; v_call: TRBV28; d_call: TRBD2; cdr3_length: 15; clone_size: once; cdr3_nt: TGTGCCAGCAGTGCCCCGACTAGCGGGTCGTTCGAGCAGTACTTC; cdr3_aa: CASSAPTSGSFEQYF
j_call: TRBJ2-3; v_call: TRBV29-1; d_call: TRBD2; cdr3_length: 14; clone_size: NA; cdr3_nt: TGCAGCGTTTGGACTAGCGGGTGGGCAGATACGCAGTATTTT; cdr3_aa: CSVWTSGWADTQYF
j_call: TRBJ1-6; v_call: TRBV21-1; d_call: NA; cdr3_length: 16; clone_size: NA; cdr3_nt: TGTGCCACCTCACGGACTGGGAACTCCTATAATTCACCCCTCCACTTT; cdr3_aa: CATSRTGNSYNSPLHF
j_call: TRBJ2-7; v_call: TRBV6-5; d_call: TRBD1; cdr3_length: 15; clone_size: NA; cdr3_nt: TGTGCCAGCAGTTACTCGAGGACAGGGGGGCGCGAGCAGTACTTC; cdr3_aa: CASSYSRTGGREQYF
j_call: TRBJ2-2; v_call: TRBV7-9; d_call: NA; cdr3_length: 13; clone_size: NA; cdr3_nt: TGTGCCAGCAGCTTTAGGAACACCGGGGAGCTGTTTTTT; cdr3_aa: CASSFRNTGELFF
j_call: TRBJ1-6; v_call: TRBV18; d_call: NA; cdr3_length: 13; clone_size: NA; cdr3_nt: TGTGCCAGCTCAGCGAACAGGGACTCACCCCTCCACTTT; cdr3_aa: CASSANRDSPLHF
j_call: TRBJ1-2; v_call: TRBV30; d_call: TRBD1; cdr3_length: 14; clone_size: NA; cdr3_nt: TGTGCCTGGAGCTCTTATCAGGGGGCGAGGGGCTACACCTTC; cdr3_aa: CAWSSYQGARGYTF
j_call: TRBJ2-2; v_call: TRBV5-6; d_call: TRBD2; cdr3_length: 18; clone_size: NA; cdr3_nt: TGTGCCAGCAGCTTGTTGGGGGCAGCGGGGGCGAACACCGGGGAGCTGTTTTTT; cdr3_aa: CASSLLGAAGANTGELFF
j_call: TRBJ1-5; v_call: TRBV19; d_call: NA; cdr3_length: 14; clone_size: NA; cdr3_nt: TGTGCCAGTCGCGTACAGGGATCTAATCAGCCCCAGCATTTT; cdr3_aa: CASRVQGSNQPQHF
j_call: TRBJ1-2; v_call: TRBV5-4; d_call: NA; cdr3_length: 14; clone_size: NA; cdr3_nt: TGTGCCAGCAGCCCCCGGGGGGCGAGCTATGGCTACACCTTC; cdr3_aa: CASSPRGASYGYTF
j_call: TRBJ2-7; v_call: TRBV5-1; d_call: TRBD1; cdr3_length: 14; clone_size: NA; cdr3_nt: TGCGCCAGCAGCACCGGGACAGGGTCGTTCGAGCAGTACTTC; cdr3_aa: CASSTGTGSFEQYF
j_call: TRBJ2-3; v_call: TRBV19; d_call: TRBD1; cdr3_length: 16; clone_size: once; cdr3_nt: TGTGCCAGTAGTGAGAGGGGACAGGGTAGCACAGATACGCAGTATTTT; cdr3_aa: CASSERGQGSTDTQYF
j_call: TRBJ2-1; v_call: TRBV7-2; d_call: TRBD2; cdr3_length: 17; clone_size: NA; cdr3_nt: TGTGCCAGCAGCCCCCTACCTCTAGCGGGAGTAGGGTATGAGCAGTTCTTC; cdr3_aa: CASSPLPLAGVGYEQFF
j_call: TRBJ2-5; v_call: TRBV3-1/TRBV3-2; d_call: NA; cdr3_length: 15; clone_size: NA; cdr3_nt: TGTGCCAGCAGCCAAAGGGGGCCGCGGGGAGAGACCCAGTACTTC; cdr3_aa: CASSQRGPRGETQYF
j_call: TRBJ1-5; v_call: TRBV10-3; d_call: TRBD1; cdr3_length: 14; clone_size: NA; cdr3_nt: TGTGCCATCAGTGGGACAGGGCTAAATCAGCCCCAGCATTTT; cdr3_aa: CAISGTGLNQPQHF
j_call: TRBJ1-1; v_call: TRBV30; d_call: NA; cdr3_length: 13; clone_size: few; cdr3_nt: TGTGCCTGGAGTGTAAATCGGGGAACTGAAGCTTTCTTT; cdr3_aa: CAWSVNRGTEAFF
j_call: TRBJ2-3; v_call: TRBV5-1; d_call: TRBD2; cdr3_length: 16; clone_size: NA; cdr3_nt: TGCGCCAGCAGCTTGCCTGGGGGAGGGGGCACAGATACGCAGTATTTT; cdr3_aa: CASSLPGGGGTDTQYF
j_call: TRBJ2-2; v_call: TRBV7-9; d_call: NA; cdr3_length: 13; clone_size: NA; cdr3_nt: TGTGCCAGCAGCTTTATCTCCACCGGGGAGCTGTTTTTT; cdr3_aa: CASSFISTGELFF
j_call: TRBJ1-2; v_call: TRBV30; d_call: NA; cdr3_length: 15; clone_size: NA; cdr3_nt: TGTGCCTGGAGTGTCGGGAACATCGGGGACTATGGCTACACCTTC; cdr3_aa: CAWSVGNIGDYGYTF
j_call: TRBJ1-5; v_call: TRBV7-9; d_call: NA; cdr3_length: 16; clone_size: NA; cdr3_nt: TGTGCCAGCAGCTTAGGCTCCAGCAGAGGGAATCAGCCCCAGCATTTT; cdr3_aa: CASSLGSSRGNQPQHF
j_call: TRBJ1-2; v_call: TRBV5-5; d_call: TRBD1; cdr3_length: 14; clone_size: NA; cdr3_nt: TGTGCCAGCAGCTTCACAGGGGGCGACTATGGCTACACCTTC; cdr3_aa: CASSFTGGDYGYTF
j_call: TRBJ2-3; v_call: TRBV6-5; d_call: NA; cdr3_length: 15; clone_size: NA; cdr3_nt: TGTGCCAGCATCCCCACGCGGGGGCTACCAGATACGCAGTATTTT; cdr3_aa: CASIPTRGLPDTQYF
j_call: TRBJ2-1; v_call: TRBV5-4; d_call: TRBD1; cdr3_length: 13; clone_size: NA; cdr3_nt: TGTGCCAGCAGCTTAGGGGGCCCGCAGGGGCAGTTCTTC; cdr3_aa: CASSLGGPQGQFF
j_call: TRBJ1-1; v_call: TRBV18; d_call: TRBD1; cdr3_length: 16; clone_size: NA; cdr3_nt: TGTGCCAGCTCACAACGTCAGGGGGTCACTAACACTGAAGCTTTCTTT; cdr3_aa: CASSQRQGVTNTEAFF
j_call: TRBJ1-1; v_call: TRBV5-1; d_call: TRBD1; cdr3_length: 13; clone_size: NA; cdr3_nt: TGCGCCAGCGGGGGACAGGATAACACTGAAGCTTTCTTT; cdr3_aa: CASGGQDNTEAFF
j_call: TRBJ1-1; v_call: TRBV28; d_call: TRBD1; cdr3_length: 14; clone_size: many; cdr3_nt: TGTGCCAGCAGTTCGGGACAGGGTTGGTCTGAAGCTTTCTTT; cdr3_aa: CASSSGQGWSEAFF